These T cell receptor beta chains were read from a single sample in a study of blood T cell repertoires in COVID-19. Assay: immunoSEQ multiplex PCR; the TCRdb copy retains only in-frame clones and omits some. The sample has about 160,000 clones; around 84% are singletons. The sample consisted of peripheral blood. All receptors come from a woman between 50 and 59 years old with COVID-19, enrolled during active disease. The CDR3 runs from the conserved cysteine through the conserved F or W. Each record gives: J gene, V gene, clone size, D gene, CDR3 protein, CDR3 DNA. A D gene is named only where the DNA matches it firmly. Size is stated for part of the rows, as once, few or many counts, or as a class when the clone is expanded.

>TRBJ1-2|TRBV21-1|.|.
CASTPGQGNGYTF
TGTGCCAGCACCCCTGGACAGGGGAATGGCTACACCTTC
>TRBJ2-1|TRBV11-2|.|TRBD2
CASTKLASSYNEQFF
TGTGCCAGCACCAAACTAGCGTCCTCCTACAATGAGCAGTTCTTC
>TRBJ2-6|TRBV27|.|TRBD1
CASSPRDRGFHGANVLTF
TGTGCCAGCAGTCCCCGGGACAGGGGATTTCATGGGGCCAACGTCCTGACTTTC
>TRBJ2-3|TRBV19|.|.
CASSWQGTDTQYF
TGTGCCAGTAGTTGGCAGGGCACAGATACGCAGTATTTT
>TRBJ2-5|TRBV19|once|TRBD1
CASSATTGDQETQYF
TGTGCCAGTAGTGCAACGACAGGGGACCAAGAGACCCAGTACTTC
>TRBJ1-4|TRBV28|.|TRBD1
CASSPAQTGLINEKLFF
TGTGCCAGCAGTCCCGCCCAGACAGGGCTCATTAATGAAAAACTGTTTTTT
>TRBJ1-2|TRBV13|.|.
CASSPNSNGYTF
TGTGCCAGCAGCCCCAACTCTAATGGCTACACCTTC
>TRBJ2-4|TRBV3-1/TRBV3-2|once|.
CASSQRAAGTKNIQYF
TGTGCCAGCAGCCAACGGGCGGCAGGGACCAAAAACATTCAGTACTTC
>TRBJ1-2|TRBV4-3|once|.
CASSQDYTGQSNGYTF
TGCGCCAGCAGCCAAGATTACACAGGACAATCGAATGGCTACACCTTC
>TRBJ2-7|TRBV7-8|.|.
CASSLGNVRLHYEQYF
TGTGCCAGCAGCTTAGGGAACGTTCGACTGCACTACGAGCAGTACTTC
>TRBJ2-7|TRBV5-1|.|TRBD2
CASKLAGGPEEQYF
TGCGCCAGCAAATTAGCGGGGGGGCCAGAGGAGCAGTACTTC
>TRBJ1-1|TRBV12-3/TRBV12-4|.|.
CASSLRVNTEAFF
TGTGCCAGCAGTTTAAGAGTGAACACTGAAGCTTTCTTT
>TRBJ1-3|TRBV27|.|.
CASTRDTIYF
TGTGCCAGCACACGGGACACCATATATTTT
>TRBJ1-1|TRBV2|.|.
CASRQESHTEAFF
TGTGCCAGCAGACAGGAGAGCCACACTGAAGCTTTCTTT
>TRBJ1-2|TRBV27|once|.
CASSTQINYGYTF
TGTGCCAGCAGTACACAGATTAACTATGGCTACACCTTC
>TRBJ1-2|TRBV7-2|.|TRBD1
CASSLALGTGDGYTF
TGTGCCAGCAGCTTAGCGCTCGGGACAGGGGATGGCTACACCTTC
>TRBJ2-5|TRBV5-1|.|.
CASSPSRQDRETQYF
TGCGCCAGCAGCCCGAGTCGACAGGATCGGGAGACCCAGTACTTC
>TRBJ1-4|TRBV4-3|.|TRBD1
CASSHHFAGQGPNEKLFF
TGCGCCAGCAGCCACCACTTCGCGGGACAGGGGCCTAATGAAAAACTGTTTTTT
>TRBJ2-1|TRBV18|.|.
CASSPAGQPRNEQFF
TGTGCCAGCTCACCGGCTGGACAGCCTCGGAATGAGCAGTTCTTC
>TRBJ1-5|TRBV27|.|.
CASSRDSNQPQHF
TGTGCCAGCAGTCGCGATAGCAATCAGCCCCAGCATTTT
>TRBJ2-2|TRBV7-6|.|.
CASSLSIRGTGELFF
TGTGCCAGCAGCTTGTCGATTAGGGGCACCGGGGAGCTGTTTTTT
>TRBJ2-7|TRBV18|.|.
CASSPDQGSSYEQYF
TGTGCCAGCTCTCCCGATCAGGGGTCCTCCTACGAGCAGTACTTC
>TRBJ1-5|TRBV7-8|.|.
CASSLFWGVENQPQHF
TGTGCCAGCAGCTTATTCTGGGGGGTCGAAAATCAGCCCCAGCATTTT
>TRBJ2-7|TRBV11-1|.|.
CASSLDSGGEQYF
TGTGCCAGCAGCTTAGATAGCGGAGGCGAGCAGTACTTC
>TRBJ2-7|TRBV3-1/TRBV3-2|.|TRBD2
CASSQEYLVGSGGVEQYF
TGTGCCAGCAGCCAAGAGTACCTAGTGGGTAGCGGGGGGGTTGAGCAGTACTTC
>TRBJ2-5|TRBV7-6|.|TRBD2
CASSYSGGVLETQYF
TGTGCCAGCAGCTATAGCGGGGGGGTCTTAGAGACCCAGTACTTC
>TRBJ2-3|TRBV9|.|.
CASRPSVTDTQYF
TGTGCCAGCAGGCCTAGCGTCACAGATACGCAGTATTTT
>TRBJ1-6|TRBV6-2/TRBV6-3|once|.
CASSNDAGGRHF
TGTGCCAGCAGCAACGACGCGGGAGGTCGGCACTTT
>TRBJ1-2|TRBV14|once|TRBD1
CASSVRTGGVYGYTF
TGTGCCAGCAGCGTCCGGACAGGGGGGGTCTATGGCTACACCTTC
>TRBJ1-3|TRBV6-5|.|.
CAFSRDTQQNTIYF
TGTGCCTTCAGCCGGGACACACAACAAAACACCATATATTTT